This T cell receptor beta chain was found in a study of T-cell memory formation after mild COVID-19 listed by TCRdb under 2021. Concerning the study at large: Most TCR sequence clusters were specific to one of the two donors. Two young, previously healthy adult volunteers, one female and one male, were included in the cohort. T-cell clones expanding and contracting after mild COVID-19 in two donors were tracked by longitudinal TCRalpha and TCRbeta repertoire sequencing.

This clonotype was seen more than once but under ten times. Which antigen it targets is not known. No base quality information exists; no much larger clone differs at one position. Overall study results and their limits: Some responding clones were detected in pre-infection memory, which suggested that pre-existing cross-reactive memory T cells had joined the SARS-CoV-2 response. The second-wave clones that peaked on day 37 were not confirmed to be SARS-CoV-2 specific. From day 15 to 85, contracting clones showed balanced CD4/CD8 phenotypes, whereas a second wave of clones that expanded from day 15 to 37 leaned towards CD4+. Contracting CD4+ clones appeared mostly in the CM and EM memory subsets, whereas CD8+ clones were enriched in EMRA. The study included only a couple of mild cases, and larger cohorts that include severe cases with pre-infection samples were judged to be necessary.

Sequencing was performed on an Illumina NovaSeq 6000. cDNA libraries for TCRalpha and TCRbeta were prepared by 5'RACE using constant-segment primers, with sample barcodes and unique molecular identifiers added. Trizol reagent was used to extract RNA from every sample. Libraries were amplified in two PCR steps, with a second sample barcode and Illumina TruSeq adapters added in the second step. Sequencing of the libraries was done on an Illumina NovaSeq, producing 2 x 150 bp paired-end reads. The study's own analysis went as follows. The reads were demultiplexed and collapsed into UMI-guided consensus sequences using migec v1.2.7. Using mixcr v2.1.11, UMI consensuses were aligned to TRA and TRB V and J templates and then assembled into clonotypes. Expanded or contracted clonotypes were those called significant by both edgeR and NoisET, with noise models trained on biological replicates. For edgeR calls, the thresholds were a false discovery rate-adjusted p below 0.01 and a log2 fold-change of 1. PCA with hierarchical clustering of max-normalized trajectories of the 1000 most abundant clonotypes was used as exploratory dynamics analysis. Separately sequenced CD4+ and CD8+ repertoires were used to assign the CD4 or CD8 phenotype of responding clones. TCRdb reprocessing: public reads trimmed at Q25 with fastp, clones called with MiXCR, in-frame beta chains kept. Entries are consolidated by CDR3 protein sequence, retaining the most common genes and DNA. Here the V and J calls rest on TCRdb's processing, not on the authors' analysis. This sample has hundreds of thousands of distinct CDR3 sequences in its table, and less than 25% of those were observed once. Around 9.2% of the sample is held by the ten biggest clonotypes.

Ficoll-Paque density gradient centrifugation was used to isolate PBMCs. CDR3 length: 13 amino acids, cysteine to phenylalanine. Here the CDR3 DNA is all that survives: 39 bases in frame from base 1. The germline V gene (reference sequence) yields LNHNV for CDR1 and YYDKDF for CDR2. The junction carries 7 bases between V and J, which are trimmed by 4 bases and 2 bases respectively. Material: PBMCs or a T cell subset sorted from them (not recorded which). The chain employs TRBV15 and TRBJ2-3, with no confident D gene call. This sequence was found in an adult woman who had mild COVID-19 (a few samples of this study predate the infection). The sample titles of this study are shuffled in the database, so cell type and time point are left out; the donor was told from shared clones. In nucleotide form, the sequence is TGTGCCACCAGCACAGGATACACAGATACGCAGTATTTT. This gives the protein CATSTGYTDTQYF.